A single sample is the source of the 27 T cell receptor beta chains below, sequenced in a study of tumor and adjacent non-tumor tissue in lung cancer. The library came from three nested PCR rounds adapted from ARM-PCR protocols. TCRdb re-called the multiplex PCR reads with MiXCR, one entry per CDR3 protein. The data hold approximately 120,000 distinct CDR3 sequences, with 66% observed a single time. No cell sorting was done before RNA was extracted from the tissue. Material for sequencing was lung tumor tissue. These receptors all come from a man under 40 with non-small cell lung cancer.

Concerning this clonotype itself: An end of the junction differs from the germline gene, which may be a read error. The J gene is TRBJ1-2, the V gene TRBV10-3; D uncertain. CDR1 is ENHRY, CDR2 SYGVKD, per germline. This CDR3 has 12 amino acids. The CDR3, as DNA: TGTGCCGTCAGTGAGTCGAACTATGGCTACACCTTC. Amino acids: CAVSESNYGYTF.

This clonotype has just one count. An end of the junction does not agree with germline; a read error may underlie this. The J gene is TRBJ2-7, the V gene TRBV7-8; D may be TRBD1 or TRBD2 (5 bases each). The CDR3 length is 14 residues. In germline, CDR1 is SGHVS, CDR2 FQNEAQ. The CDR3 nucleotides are TGTGCCAGCAGCTTAGGCCCGGGGACCTACGAGCCGTACTTC. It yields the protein CASSLGPGTYEPYF. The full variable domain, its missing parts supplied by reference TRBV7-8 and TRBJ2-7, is GAGVSQSPRYKVAKRGQDVALRCDPISGHVSLFWYQQALGQGPEFLTYFQNEAQLDKSGLPSDRFFAERPEGSVSTLKIQRTQQEDSAVYLCASSLGPGTYEPYFGPGTRLTVT.

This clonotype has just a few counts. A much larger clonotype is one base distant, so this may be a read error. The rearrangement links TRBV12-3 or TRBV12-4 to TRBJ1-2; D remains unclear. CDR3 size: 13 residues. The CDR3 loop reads CASSSQVNHGYTF. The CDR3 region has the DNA TGTGCCAGCAGTTCTCAGGTTAACCATGGCTACACCTTC.

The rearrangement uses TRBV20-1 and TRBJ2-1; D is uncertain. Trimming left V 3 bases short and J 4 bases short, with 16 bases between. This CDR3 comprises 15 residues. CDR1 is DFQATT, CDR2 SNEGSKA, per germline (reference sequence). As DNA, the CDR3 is TGCAGTGCTAGTATCATCGGAGCCTCATACAATGAGCAGTTCTTC. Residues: CSASIIGASYNEQFF.

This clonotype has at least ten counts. This CDR3 is CASSLAEGHVNTEAFF. The CDR3 nucleotides read TGTGCCAGCAGCTTGGCCGAGGGACATGTGAACACTGAAGCTTTCTTT. J is TRBJ1-1 and V is TRBV5-4, with a possible D match to TRBD1 (6 bases). Germline CDR1 is SGHNT and CDR2 is YYREEE (reference sequence). Trimming took off 0 bases at V and 0 bases at J, with 12 bases between the two ends. CDR3 length: 16 residues.

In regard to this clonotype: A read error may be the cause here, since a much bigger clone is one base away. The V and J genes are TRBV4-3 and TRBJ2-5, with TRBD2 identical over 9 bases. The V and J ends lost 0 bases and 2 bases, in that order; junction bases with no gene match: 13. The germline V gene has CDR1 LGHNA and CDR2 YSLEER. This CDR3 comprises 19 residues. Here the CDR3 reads CASSQERSQCLAGQETQYF. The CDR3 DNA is TGCGCCAGCAGCCAAGAAAGGAGCCAGTGCCTAGCGGGGCAAGAGACCCAGTACTTC.

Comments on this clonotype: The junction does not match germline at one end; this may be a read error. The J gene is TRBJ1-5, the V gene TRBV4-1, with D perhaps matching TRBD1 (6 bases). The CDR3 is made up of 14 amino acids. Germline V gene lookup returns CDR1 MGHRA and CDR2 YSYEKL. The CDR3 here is CASSQEQGNQHQHF. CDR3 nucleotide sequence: TGCGCCAGCAGCCAAGAACAGGGTAATCAGCACCAGCACTTT.

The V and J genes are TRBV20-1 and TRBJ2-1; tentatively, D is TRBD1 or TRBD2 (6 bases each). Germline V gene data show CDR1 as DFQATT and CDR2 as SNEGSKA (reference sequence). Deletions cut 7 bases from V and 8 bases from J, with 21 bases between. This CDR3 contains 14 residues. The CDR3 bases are TGCAGTGTCAGGACTGCCGGGGGACACGATGAGCAGTTCTTC. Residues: CSVRTAGGHDEQFF.

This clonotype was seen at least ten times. The CDR3 DNA sequence: TGCGCCAGCAGCCAAGAGGCGAGGGAGACCTACGAGCAGTACTTC. This codes for CASSQEARETYEQYF. This sequence joins TRBV4-1 and TRBJ2-7; maybe TRBD2 (5 bases). The CDR3 extends over 15 amino acids. Germline V gene sequence: CDR1 MGHRA, CDR2 YSYEKL. The ends were cut back, 0 bases at V and 2 bases at J, with 11 bases in the middle.

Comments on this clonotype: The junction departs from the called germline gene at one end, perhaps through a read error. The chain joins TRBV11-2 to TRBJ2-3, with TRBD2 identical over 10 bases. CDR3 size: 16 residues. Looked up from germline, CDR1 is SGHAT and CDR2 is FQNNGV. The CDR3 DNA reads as TGTGCCAGGAGCGGCGGACTAGCGGCCGGCACAGGTACGCAGAATTTT. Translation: CARSGGLAAGTGTQNF.

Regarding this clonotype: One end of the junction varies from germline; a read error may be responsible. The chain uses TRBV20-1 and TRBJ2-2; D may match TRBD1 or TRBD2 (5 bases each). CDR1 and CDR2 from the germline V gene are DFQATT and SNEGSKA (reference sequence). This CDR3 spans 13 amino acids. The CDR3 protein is CSAQGLGAGELSF. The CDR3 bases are TGCAGTGCTCAGGGTCTTGGGGCCGGGGAGCTGTCTTTT.

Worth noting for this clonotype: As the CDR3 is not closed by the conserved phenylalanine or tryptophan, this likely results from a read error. The CDR3 nucleotides are TGTGCCAGCAGCTTGGTACAGAGAAACACTAAAGCTTTCTCT. Translating it yields CASSLVQRNTKAFS. The rearrangement joins TRBV11-2 to TRBJ1-1; no clear D gene. The CDR3 spans 14 residues. Germline lookup yields CDR1 SGHAT and CDR2 FQNNGV.

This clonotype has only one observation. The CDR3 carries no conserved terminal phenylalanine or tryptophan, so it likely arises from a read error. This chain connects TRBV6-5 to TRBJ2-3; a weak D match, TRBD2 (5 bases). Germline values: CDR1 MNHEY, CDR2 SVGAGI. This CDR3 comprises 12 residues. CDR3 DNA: TGTGCCAACAGTTCGAGCGGAGATACGCAGTATTCT. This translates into CANSSSGDTQYS.

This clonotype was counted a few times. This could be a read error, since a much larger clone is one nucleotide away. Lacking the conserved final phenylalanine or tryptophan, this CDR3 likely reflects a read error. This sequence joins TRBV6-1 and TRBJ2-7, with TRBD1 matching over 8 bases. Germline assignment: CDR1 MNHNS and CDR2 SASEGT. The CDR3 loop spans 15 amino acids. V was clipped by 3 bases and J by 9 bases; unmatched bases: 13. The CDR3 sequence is CASSEVGNRGDVQYL. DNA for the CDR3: TGTGCCAGCAGTGAGGTCGGGAACAGGGGGGATGTGCAGTACTTA.

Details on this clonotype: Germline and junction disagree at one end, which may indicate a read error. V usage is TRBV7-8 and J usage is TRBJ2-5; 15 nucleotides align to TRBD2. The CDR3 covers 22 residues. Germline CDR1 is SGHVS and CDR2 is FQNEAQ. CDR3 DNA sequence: TGTACCAGCAGCTTAGTATGGACTAGCGGGGGGGCCGTCAAAGGTCCGCAAGAGACCCAGTACTTC. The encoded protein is CTSSLVWTSGGAVKGPQETQYF.

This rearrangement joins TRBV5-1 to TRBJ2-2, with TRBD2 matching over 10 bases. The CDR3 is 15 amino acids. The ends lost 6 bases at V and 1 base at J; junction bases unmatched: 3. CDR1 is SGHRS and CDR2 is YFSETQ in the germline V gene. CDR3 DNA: TGCGCCAGCACCATAGCGGGAGGGAACACCGGGGAGCTGTTTTTT. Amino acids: CASTIAGGNTGELFF. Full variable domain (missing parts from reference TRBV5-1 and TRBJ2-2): KAGVTQTPRYLIKTRGQQVTLSCSPISGHRSVSWYQQTPGQGLQFLFEYFSETQRNKGNFPGRFSGRQFSNSRSEMNVSTLELGDSALYLCASTIAGGNTGELFFGEGSRLTVL.

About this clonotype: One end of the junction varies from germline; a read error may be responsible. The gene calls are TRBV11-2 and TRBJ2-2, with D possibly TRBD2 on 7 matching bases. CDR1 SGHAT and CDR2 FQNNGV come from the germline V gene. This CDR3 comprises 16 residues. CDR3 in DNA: TGTGCCAACAGCGACTCAGTAGGGGGGGCCGGCGGGGAGCTGCTTTTT. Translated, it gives CANSDSVGGAGGELLF.

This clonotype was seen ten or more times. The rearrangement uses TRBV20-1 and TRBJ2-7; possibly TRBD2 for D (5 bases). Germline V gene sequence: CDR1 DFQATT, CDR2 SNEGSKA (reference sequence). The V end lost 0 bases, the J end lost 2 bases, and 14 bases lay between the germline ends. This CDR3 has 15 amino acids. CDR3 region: CSAREFEGRPYEQYF. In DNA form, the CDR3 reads TGCAGTGCTAGAGAGTTTGAGGGCAGGCCCTACGAGCAGTACTTC.

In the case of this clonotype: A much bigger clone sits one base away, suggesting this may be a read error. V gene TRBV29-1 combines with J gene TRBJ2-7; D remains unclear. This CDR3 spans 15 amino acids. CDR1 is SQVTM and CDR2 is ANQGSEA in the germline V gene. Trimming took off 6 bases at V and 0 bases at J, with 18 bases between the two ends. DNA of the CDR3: TGCAGCGTCGTCCCAGGCGACGGGTTCTCCTACGAGCAGTACTTC. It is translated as CSVVPGDGFSYEQYF.

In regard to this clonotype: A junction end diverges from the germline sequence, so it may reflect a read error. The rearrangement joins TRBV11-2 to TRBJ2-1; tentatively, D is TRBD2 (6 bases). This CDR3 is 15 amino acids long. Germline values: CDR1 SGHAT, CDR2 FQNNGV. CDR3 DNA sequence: TGTGTCAGCAACTTTATTGCGGGAAGGAATAATGAGCAGTTCTTC. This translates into CVSNFIAGRNNEQFF.

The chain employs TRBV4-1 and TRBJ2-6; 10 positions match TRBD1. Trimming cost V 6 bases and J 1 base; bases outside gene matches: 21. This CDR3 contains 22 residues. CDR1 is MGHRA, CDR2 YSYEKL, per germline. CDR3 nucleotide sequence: TGCGCCAGCAGTACCTTCGAAGGGGCGGCTGGACAGGGGGTGTCTGGGGCCAACGTCCTGACTTTC. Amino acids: CASSTFEGAAGQGVSGANVLTF.

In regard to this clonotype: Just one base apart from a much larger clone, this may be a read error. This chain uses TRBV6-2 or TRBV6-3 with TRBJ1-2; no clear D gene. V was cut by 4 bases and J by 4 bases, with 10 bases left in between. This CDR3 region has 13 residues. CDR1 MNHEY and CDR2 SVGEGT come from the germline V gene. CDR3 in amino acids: CASSCFVGYGYTF. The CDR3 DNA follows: TGTGCCAGCAGTTGCTTCGTGGGCTATGGCTACACCTTC.

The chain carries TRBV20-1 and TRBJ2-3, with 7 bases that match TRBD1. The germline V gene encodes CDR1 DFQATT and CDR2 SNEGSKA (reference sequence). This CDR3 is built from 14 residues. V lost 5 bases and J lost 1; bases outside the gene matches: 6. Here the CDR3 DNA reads TGCAGTGCTGGACAGGTGTCCGGCACAGATACGCAGTATTTT. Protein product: CSAGQVSGTDTQYF.

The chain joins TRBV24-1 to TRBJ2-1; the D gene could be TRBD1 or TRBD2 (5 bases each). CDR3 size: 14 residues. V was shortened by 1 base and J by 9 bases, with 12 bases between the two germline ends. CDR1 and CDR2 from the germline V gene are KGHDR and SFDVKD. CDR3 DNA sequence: TGTGCCACCAGTGATTTTACCGGGGCCGGTGAGCAGTTCTTC. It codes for CATSDFTGAGEQFF.

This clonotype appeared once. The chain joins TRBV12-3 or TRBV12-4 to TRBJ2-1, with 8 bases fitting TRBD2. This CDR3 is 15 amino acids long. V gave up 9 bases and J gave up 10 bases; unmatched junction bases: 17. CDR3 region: CASIPNGRAVWEQFF. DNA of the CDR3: TGTGCCAGTATCCCTAACGGGAGGGCCGTTTGGGAGCAGTTCTTC.

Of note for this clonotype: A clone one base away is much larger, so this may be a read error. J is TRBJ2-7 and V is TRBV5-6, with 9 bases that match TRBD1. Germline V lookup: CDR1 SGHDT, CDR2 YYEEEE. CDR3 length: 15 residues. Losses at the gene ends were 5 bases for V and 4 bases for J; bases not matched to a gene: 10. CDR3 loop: CASRFRQGVRYEQYF. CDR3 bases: TGTGCCAGCAGGTTTAGACAGGGGGTGAGGTACGAGCAGTACTTC.

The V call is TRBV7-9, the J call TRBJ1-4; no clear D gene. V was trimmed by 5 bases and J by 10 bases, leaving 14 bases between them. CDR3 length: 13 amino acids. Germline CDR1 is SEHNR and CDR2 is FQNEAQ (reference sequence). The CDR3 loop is CASSQESSSKLFF. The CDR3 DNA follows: TGTGCCAGCAGCCAGGAAAGTAGCTCAAAACTGTTTTTT.